Given below is one T cell receptor beta chain in context. Antigen unknown. 60 Vbeta and 13 Jbeta primers were used in PCR. Only in-frame clones appear in the TCRdb table, and some are missing; sequencing was by immunoSEQ multiplex PCR. Found here are roughly 180,000 clones, about four fifths of them singletons; the top ten hold 2.5% to 3%. Trimming took 0 bases from V and 5 from J, leaving 9 bases between them. Germline loops: CDR1 SGHRS, CDR2 YFSETQ. The CDR3 sequence is 13 residues long. This entry belongs to a study of cytomegalovirus exposure and HLA in healthy donors. Broader study findings: A reported reduction in N-insertions relative to the roughly 700-donor mean was seen in an Asian-associated ancestry cluster in a later analysis. HLA alleles showed associations with around 15,000 TCR beta sequences in a later analysis, at a 0.05 false discovery rate.

The chain employs TRBV5-1 and TRBJ2-7; no firm D call. The TCR was taken from a female donor in good health and CMV-seronegative. The sequencing input was PBMCs. The CDR3 loop is CASSLAGSNEQYF. In DNA, the CDR3 is TGCGCCAGCAGCTTGGCCGGGTCCAACGAGCAGTACTTC.